The 14 T cell receptor beta chains presented below share a single source sample, sequenced in a study of T cell changes during pregnancy in multiple sclerosis. Sequencing was performed with immunoSEQ multiplex PCR; in TCRdb, only in-frame clones are kept and a portion is missing. The sample has just under 65,000 clones; 90% to 95% are singletons. The sequenced sample was peripheral blood, obtained after pregnancy. The source of these receptors is a female donor in good health, enrolled as a control in a pregnancy study.

The gene calls are TRBV11-2 and TRBJ2-7, with TRBD1 matching over 8 bases. V trimming: 6 bases; J trimming: 8 bases; junction bases outside the gene matches: 6. This CDR3 contains 12 residues. CDR1 and CDR2 from the germline V gene are SGHAT and FQNNGV. The CDR3 here is CASRSGGVQQYF. For the CDR3, the DNA is TGTGCCAGCAGGTCAGGGGGCGTCCAGCAGTACTTC.

The CDR3 loop reads CASSRGTDNSPLHF. As DNA, the CDR3 is TGCGCCAGCAGCCGCGGGACCGACAATTCACCCCTCCACTTT. The rearrangement uses TRBV4-1 and TRBJ1-6; possibly TRBD1 for D (5 bases). Germline V gene data show CDR1 as MGHRA and CDR2 as YSYEKL. Deletions cut 4 bases from V and 7 bases from J, with 11 bases between. This CDR3 is 14 amino acids long.

The chain recombines TRBV5-1 with TRBJ1-1; the D is unclear. The CDR3 consists of 14 residues. The ends were cut back, 4 bases at V and 1 base at J, with 11 bases in the middle. The germline CDR1 and CDR2 sequences are SGHRS and YFSETQ. The CDR3: CASSGRAPNTEAFF. For the CDR3, the DNA is TGCGCCAGCAGCGGGAGGGCACCGAACACTGAAGCTTTCTTT.

This chain connects TRBV5-3 to TRBJ1-1; D may be TRBD1 (5 bases). TRBV5-3 is an ORF for which the function is uncertain. V lost 1 base, J lost 4 bases, and 23 bases lay in between. This CDR3 is built from 18 residues. This chain's CDR3 is CARSLKRIVAGGITEAFF. The CDR3 DNA follows: TGTGCCAGAAGCTTGAAAAGGATAGTGGCGGGGGGGATCACTGAAGCTTTCTTT.

The genes are TRBV30 and TRBJ1-3, with 7 bases fitting TRBD1. The CDR3 sequence is 13 residues long. Trimming removed 4 bases from V and 0 bases from J; junction bases left unmatched: 0. Germline CDR1 is GTSNPN and CDR2 is SVGIG (reference sequence). CDR3 amino acids: CAWTGGSGNTIYF. CDR3 nucleotide sequence: TGTGCCTGGACAGGGGGCTCTGGAAACACCATATATTTT. Supplemented by reference TRBV30 and TRBJ1-3, the full variable domain reads SQTIHQWPATLVQPVGSPLSLECTVEGTSNPNLYWYRQAAGRGLQLLFYSVGIGQISSEVPQNLSASRPQDRQFILSSKKLLLSDSGFYLCAWTGGSGNTIYFGEGSWLTVV.

This chain connects TRBV9 to TRBJ1-1; TRBD1 aligns across 7 bases. The CDR3 extends over 16 amino acids. V trimming: 2 bases; J trimming: 1 base; junction bases outside the gene matches: 8. Germline-derived CDR1 and CDR2 are SGDLS and YYNGEE. Here the CDR3 reads CASSVGPNRGNTEAFF. The CDR3 DNA is TGTGCCAGCAGCGTTGGCCCAAACAGGGGGAACACTGAAGCTTTCTTT. Variable domain in full (rest from reference TRBV9 and TRBJ1-1): DSGVTQTPKHLITATGQRVTLRCSPRSGDLSVYWYQQSLDQGLQFLIQYYNGEERAKGNILERFSAQQFPDLHSELNLSSLELGDSALYFCASSVGPNRGNTEAFFGQGTRLTVV.

The CDR3 sequence: CASSGGDSSYEQYF. Here the CDR3 DNA reads TGTGCCAGCTCGGGCGGGGACAGCTCCTACGAGCAGTACTTC. The rearrangement uses TRBV18 and TRBJ2-7, with a possible D match to TRBD1 (7 bases). CDR1 KGHSH and CDR2 LQKENI come from the germline V gene. The CDR3 contains 14 residues. Trimming removed 6 bases from V and 0 bases from J, with 12 bases in between.

The CDR3 is CASSLISGATGELFF. Written as DNA, the CDR3 is TGTGCCAGCAGCCTTATCTCAGGGGCCACCGGGGAGCTGTTTTTT. The V and J genes are TRBV7-8 and TRBJ2-2; TRBD1 is a possible D gene (6 bases). V was shortened by 5 bases and J by 4 bases, with 14 bases between the two germline ends. Per the germline V gene, CDR1 is SGHVS and CDR2 is FQNEAQ. The CDR3 runs 15 residues.

The chain recombines TRBV30 with TRBJ1-2; D not certain. V was pared by 5 bases and J by 4 bases, with 14 bases between. Germline assignment: CDR1 GTSNPN and CDR2 SVGIG (reference sequence). The CDR3 is 13 amino acids. The chain's CDR3 is CAWVRLSGYGYTF. CDR3 DNA sequence: TGTGCCTGGGTCCGACTAAGTGGCTATGGCTACACCTTC.

A word on this clone: At the DNA level, this CDR3 is encoded by other sequences in the same sample as well. The rearrangement links TRBV9 to TRBJ2-7; 11 positions agree with TRBD1. This CDR3 is built from 15 residues. The V and J ends lost 0 bases and 2 bases, in that order; junction bases with no gene match: 1. Germline V gene data show CDR1 as SGDLS and CDR2 as YYNGEE. The CDR3 sequence is CASSVGGQGAYEQYF. DNA of the CDR3: TGTGCCAGCAGCGTAGGGGGACAGGGGGCCTACGAGCAGTACTTC.

The chain recombines TRBV30 with TRBJ1-6; D gene unclear. Germline-derived CDR1 and CDR2 are GTSNPN and SVGIG (reference sequence). The V end was cut by 2 bases, the J end by 7 bases, with 9 bases between. The length of the CDR3 is 13 residues. The CDR3 DNA reads TGTGCCTGGAGTCCGGAGGGCAATTCACCCCTCCACTTT. Amino acid sequence: CAWSPEGNSPLHF.

The J gene is TRBJ1-1, the V gene TRBV19; 7 bases fit TRBD1. This CDR3 is built from 19 residues. CDR1 LNHDA and CDR2 SQIVND come from the germline V gene (reference sequence). The V segment lost 2 bases and the J segment 5 bases; nucleotides outside the gene matches: 20. The CDR3 is CASSILGGGMGLQETEAFF. The DNA for the CDR3 is TGTGCCAGTAGTATACTTGGAGGGGGCATGGGTCTGCAAGAGACTGAAGCTTTCTTT. Using reference TRBV19 and TRBJ1-1 for the parts outside the CDR3, the full variable domain is DGGITQSPKYLFRKEGQNVTLSCEQNLNHDAMYWYRQDPGQGLRLIYYSQIVNDFQKGDIAEGYSVSREKKESFPLTVTSAQKNPTAFYLCASSILGGGMGLQETEAFFGQGTRLTVV.

In nucleotides, the CDR3 is TGTGCCAGCAGCGTAGAAGGCGGGGCCCACTCCTACGAGCAGTACTTC. It codes for CASSVEGGAHSYEQYF. The rearrangement joins TRBV9 to TRBJ2-7; a weak D match, TRBD2 (6 bases). Germline V CDR1 and CDR2: SGDLS, YYNGEE. This CDR3 spans 16 amino acids. V shed 0 bases and J shed 0 bases, with 13 bases lying between them. Drawing the rest from reference TRBV9 and TRBJ2-7, the complete variable domain is DSGVTQTPKHLITATGQRVTLRCSPRSGDLSVYWYQQSLDQGLQFLIQYYNGEERAKGNILERFSAQQFPDLHSELNLSSLELGDSALYFCASSVEGGAHSYEQYFGPGTRLTVT.

This chain joins TRBV5-1 and TRBJ1-4; possible D gene TRBD1, 6 bases. Trimming pared 4 bases from V and 1 base from J, leaving 11 bases between. From germline, CDR1 is SGHRS and CDR2 YFSETQ. The CDR3 is made up of 15 amino acids. CDR3 in amino acids: CASSVSGVTNEKLFF. The CDR3, as DNA: TGCGCCAGCAGCGTATCAGGGGTAACTAATGAAAAACTGTTTTTT.